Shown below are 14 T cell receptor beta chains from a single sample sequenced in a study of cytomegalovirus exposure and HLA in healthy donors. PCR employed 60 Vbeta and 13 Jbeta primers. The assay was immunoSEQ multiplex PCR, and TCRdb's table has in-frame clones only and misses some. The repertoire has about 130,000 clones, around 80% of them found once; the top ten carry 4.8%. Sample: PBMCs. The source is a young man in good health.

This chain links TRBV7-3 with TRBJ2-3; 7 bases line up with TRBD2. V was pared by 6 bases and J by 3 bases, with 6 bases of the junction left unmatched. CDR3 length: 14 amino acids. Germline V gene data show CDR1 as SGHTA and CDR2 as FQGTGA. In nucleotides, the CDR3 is TGTGCCAGCAGAGACCCCGGGGGGACAGATACGCAGTATTTT. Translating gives CASRDPGGTDTQYF.

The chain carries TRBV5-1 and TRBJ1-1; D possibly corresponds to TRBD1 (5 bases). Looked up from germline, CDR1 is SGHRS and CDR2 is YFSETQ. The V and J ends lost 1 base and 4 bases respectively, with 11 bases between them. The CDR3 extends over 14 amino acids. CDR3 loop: CASSLNRGGTEAFF. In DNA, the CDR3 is TGCGCCAGCAGCTTGAACCGGGGGGGCACTGAAGCTTTCTTT.

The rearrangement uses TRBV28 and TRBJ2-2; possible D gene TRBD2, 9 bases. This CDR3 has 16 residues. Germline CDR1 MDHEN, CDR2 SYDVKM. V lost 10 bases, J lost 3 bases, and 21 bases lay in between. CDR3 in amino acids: CATSGGGRVYTGELFF. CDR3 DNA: TGTGCCACCTCAGGGGGCGGGAGGGTGTACACCGGGGAGCTGTTTTTT.

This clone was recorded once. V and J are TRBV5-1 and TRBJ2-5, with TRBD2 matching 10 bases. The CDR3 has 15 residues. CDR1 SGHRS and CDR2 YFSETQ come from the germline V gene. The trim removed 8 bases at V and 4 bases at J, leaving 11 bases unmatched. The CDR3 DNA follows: TGCGCCAGTACAGCGGGAGGGCGAGCGGCAGAGACCCAGTACTTC. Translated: CASTAGGRAAETQYF.

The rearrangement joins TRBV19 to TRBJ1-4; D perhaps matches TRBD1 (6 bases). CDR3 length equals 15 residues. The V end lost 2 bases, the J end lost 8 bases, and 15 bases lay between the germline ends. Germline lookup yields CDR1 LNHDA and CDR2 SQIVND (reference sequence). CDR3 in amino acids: CASSISKGEREKLFF. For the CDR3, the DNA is TGTGCCAGTAGTATAAGTAAGGGGGAGCGAGAAAAACTGTTTTTT. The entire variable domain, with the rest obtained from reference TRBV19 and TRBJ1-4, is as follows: DGGITQSPKYLFRKEGQNVTLSCEQNLNHDAMYWYRQDPGQGLRLIYYSQIVNDFQKGDIAEGYSVSREKKESFPLTVTSAQKNPTAFYLCASSISKGEREKLFFGSGTQLSVL.

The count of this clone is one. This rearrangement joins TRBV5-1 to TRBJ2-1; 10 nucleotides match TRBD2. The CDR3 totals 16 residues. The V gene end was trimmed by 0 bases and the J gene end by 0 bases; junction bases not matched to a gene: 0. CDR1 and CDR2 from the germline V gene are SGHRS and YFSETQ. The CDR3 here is CASSLASGSSYNEQFF. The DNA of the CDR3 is TGCGCCAGCAGCTTGGCTAGCGGGAGCTCCTACAATGAGCAGTTCTTC.

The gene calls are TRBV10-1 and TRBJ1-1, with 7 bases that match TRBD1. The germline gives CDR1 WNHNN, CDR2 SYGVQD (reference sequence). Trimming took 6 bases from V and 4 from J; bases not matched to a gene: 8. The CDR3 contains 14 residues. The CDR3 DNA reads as TGCGCCAGCAGCCCCGTTCAGGGGGGCACTGAAGCTTTCTTT. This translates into CASSPVQGGTEAFF.

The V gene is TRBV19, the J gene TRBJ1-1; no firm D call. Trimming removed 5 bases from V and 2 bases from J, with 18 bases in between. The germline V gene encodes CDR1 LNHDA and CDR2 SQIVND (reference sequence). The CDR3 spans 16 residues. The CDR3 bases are TGTGCCAGTAGTCATCCGGGTGGTCCGCAAAACACTGAAGCTTTCTTT. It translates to CASSHPGGPQNTEAFF.

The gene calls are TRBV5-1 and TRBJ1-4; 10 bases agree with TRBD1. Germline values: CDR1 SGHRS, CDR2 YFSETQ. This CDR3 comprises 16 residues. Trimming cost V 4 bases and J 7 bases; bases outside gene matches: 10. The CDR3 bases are TGCGCCAGCAGCCAAGATCTTGGGACAGGGGTTGAAAAACTGTTTTTT. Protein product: CASSQDLGTGVEKLFF.

CDR3 residues: CASSPLAGGGETQYF. DNA of the CDR3: TGTGCCAGCAGCCCATTAGCGGGAGGGGGAGAGACCCAGTACTTC. The chain carries TRBV7-6 and TRBJ2-5; 11 bases agree with TRBD2. Trimming cost V 5 bases and J 4 bases; bases outside gene matches: 6. This CDR3 comprises 15 residues. The germline gives CDR1 SGHVS, CDR2 FNYEAQ.

The CDR3 region is CASTISGGANVLTF. The CDR3 nucleotides are TGCGCCAGCACCATTAGCGGTGGGGCCAACGTCCTGACTTTC. The chain employs TRBV10-2 and TRBJ2-6, with D perhaps matching TRBD2 (6 bases). V gave up 7 bases and J gave up 3 bases, with 10 bases separating them. The CDR3 consists of 14 residues. Looked up from germline, CDR1 is WSHSY and CDR2 is SAAADI.

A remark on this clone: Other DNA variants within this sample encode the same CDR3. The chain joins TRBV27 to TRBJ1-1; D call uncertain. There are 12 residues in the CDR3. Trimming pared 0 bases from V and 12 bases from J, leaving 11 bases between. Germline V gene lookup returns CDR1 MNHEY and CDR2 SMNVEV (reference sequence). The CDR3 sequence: CASSLSGRRPFF. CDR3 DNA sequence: TGTGCCAGCAGTTTATCTGGGCGTAGGCCTTTCTTT.

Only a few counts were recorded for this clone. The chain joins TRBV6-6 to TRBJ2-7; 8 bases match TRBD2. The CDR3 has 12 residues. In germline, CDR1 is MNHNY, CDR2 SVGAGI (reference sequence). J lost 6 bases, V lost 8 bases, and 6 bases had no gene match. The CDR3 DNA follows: TGTGCCAGCCTCCCGGCGGGAGGCGAGCAGTACTTC. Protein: CASLPAGGEQYF.

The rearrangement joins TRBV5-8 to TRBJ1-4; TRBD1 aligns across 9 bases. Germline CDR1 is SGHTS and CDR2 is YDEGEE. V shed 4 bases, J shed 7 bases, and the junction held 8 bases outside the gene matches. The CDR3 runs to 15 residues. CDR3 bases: TGTGCCAGCAGCGGGAACGACAGGGGGGTTGAAAAACTGTTTTTT. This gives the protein CASSGNDRGVEKLFF.